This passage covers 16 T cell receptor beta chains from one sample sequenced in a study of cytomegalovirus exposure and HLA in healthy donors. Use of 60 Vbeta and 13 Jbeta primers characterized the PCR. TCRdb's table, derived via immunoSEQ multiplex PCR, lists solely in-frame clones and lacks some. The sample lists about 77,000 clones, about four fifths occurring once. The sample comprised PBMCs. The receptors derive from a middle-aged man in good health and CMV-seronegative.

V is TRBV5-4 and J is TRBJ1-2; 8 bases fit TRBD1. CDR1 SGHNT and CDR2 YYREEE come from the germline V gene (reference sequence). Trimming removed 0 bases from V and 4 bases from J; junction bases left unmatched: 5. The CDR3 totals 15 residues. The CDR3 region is CASSLAFQGAYGYTF. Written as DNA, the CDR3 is TGTGCCAGCAGCTTGGCCTTTCAGGGGGCCTATGGCTACACCTTC.

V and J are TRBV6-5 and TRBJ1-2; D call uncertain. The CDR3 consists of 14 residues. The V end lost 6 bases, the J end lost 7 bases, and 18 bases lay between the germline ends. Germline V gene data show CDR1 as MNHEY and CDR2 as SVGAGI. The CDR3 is CASSWSPRSGGYTF. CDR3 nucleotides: TGTGCCAGCAGCTGGAGCCCCAGATCGGGTGGCTACACCTTC.

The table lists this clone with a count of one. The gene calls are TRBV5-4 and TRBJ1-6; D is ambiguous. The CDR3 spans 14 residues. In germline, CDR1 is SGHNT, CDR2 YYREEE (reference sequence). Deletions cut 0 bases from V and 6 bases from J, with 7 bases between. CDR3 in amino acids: CASSLDLFNSPLHF. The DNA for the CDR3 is TGTGCCAGCAGCTTGGATCTATTTAATTCACCCCTCCACTTT.

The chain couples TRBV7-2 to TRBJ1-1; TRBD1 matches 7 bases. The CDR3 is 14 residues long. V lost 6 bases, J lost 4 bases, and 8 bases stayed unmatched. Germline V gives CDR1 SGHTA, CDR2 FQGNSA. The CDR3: CASRPRNRGTEAFF. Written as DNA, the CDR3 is TGTGCCAGCAGACCACGGAACAGGGGCACTGAAGCTTTCTTT.

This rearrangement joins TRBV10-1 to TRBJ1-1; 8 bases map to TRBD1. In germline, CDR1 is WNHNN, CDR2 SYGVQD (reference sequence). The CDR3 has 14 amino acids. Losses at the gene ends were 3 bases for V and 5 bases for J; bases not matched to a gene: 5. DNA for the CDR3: TGCGCCAGCAGTGATCAAACAGGGGGGACTGAAGCTTTCTTT. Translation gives CASSDQTGGTEAFF.

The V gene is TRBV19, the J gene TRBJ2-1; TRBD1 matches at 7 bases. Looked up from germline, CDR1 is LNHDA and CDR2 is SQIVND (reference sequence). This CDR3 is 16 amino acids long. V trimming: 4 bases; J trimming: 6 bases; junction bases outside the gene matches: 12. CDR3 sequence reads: CASSRDSPGQLNEQFF. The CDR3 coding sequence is TGTGCCAGTAGTAGGGATTCGCCGGGACAGCTCAATGAGCAGTTCTTC.

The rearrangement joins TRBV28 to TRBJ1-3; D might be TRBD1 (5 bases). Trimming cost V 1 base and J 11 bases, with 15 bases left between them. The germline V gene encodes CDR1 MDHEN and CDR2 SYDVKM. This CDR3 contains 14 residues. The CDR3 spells CASSLLPGSLPIYF. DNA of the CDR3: TGTGCCAGCAGTTTATTACCAGGGTCATTGCCCATATATTTT. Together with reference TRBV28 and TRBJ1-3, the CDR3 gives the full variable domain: DVKVTQSSRYLVKRTGEKVFLECVQDMDHENMFWYRQDPGLGLRLIYFSYDVKMKEKGDIPEGYSVSREKKERFSLILESASTNQTSMYLCASSLLPGSLPIYFGEGSWLTVV.

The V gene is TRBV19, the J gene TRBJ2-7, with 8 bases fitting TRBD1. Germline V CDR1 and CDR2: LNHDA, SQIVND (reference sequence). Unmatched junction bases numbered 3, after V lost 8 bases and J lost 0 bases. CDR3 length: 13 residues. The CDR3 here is CASAGQGSYEQYF. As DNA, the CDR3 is TGTGCCAGTGCCGGACAGGGCTCCTACGAGCAGTACTTC.

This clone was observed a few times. Written as DNA, the CDR3 is TGTGCCATCAGTGAGTTGGTAGCGGGGGCGTACGAGCAGTACTTC. Translated: CAISELVAGAYEQYF. This chain uses TRBV10-3 with TRBJ2-7, with TRBD2 matching over 9 bases. Per germline, CDR1 ENHRY and CDR2 SYGVKD. The CDR3 has 15 amino acids. V dropped 1 base and J dropped 4; count of bases not matched to a gene: 5.

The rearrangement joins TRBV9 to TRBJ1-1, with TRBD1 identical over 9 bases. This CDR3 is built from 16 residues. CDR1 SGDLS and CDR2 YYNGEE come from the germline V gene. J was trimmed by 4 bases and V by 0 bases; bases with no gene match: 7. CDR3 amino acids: CASSVVGTGKGTEAFF. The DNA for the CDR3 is TGTGCCAGCAGCGTAGTGGGGACAGGGAAGGGCACTGAAGCTTTCTTT.

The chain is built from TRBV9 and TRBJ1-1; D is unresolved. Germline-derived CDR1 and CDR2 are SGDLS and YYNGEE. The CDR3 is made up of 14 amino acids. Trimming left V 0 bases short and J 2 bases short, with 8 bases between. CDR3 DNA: TGTGCCAGCAGCGTAGATAGTCAAAACACTGAAGCTTTCTTT. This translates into CASSVDSQNTEAFF.

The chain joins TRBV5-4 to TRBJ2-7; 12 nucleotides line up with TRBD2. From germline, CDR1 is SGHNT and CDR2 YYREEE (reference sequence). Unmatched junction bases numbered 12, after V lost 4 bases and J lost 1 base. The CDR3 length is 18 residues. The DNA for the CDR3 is TGTGCCAGCAGCCCCGGCCCCATGACTAGCGGGGGTTCCTACGAGCAGTACTTC. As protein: CASSPGPMTSGGSYEQYF.

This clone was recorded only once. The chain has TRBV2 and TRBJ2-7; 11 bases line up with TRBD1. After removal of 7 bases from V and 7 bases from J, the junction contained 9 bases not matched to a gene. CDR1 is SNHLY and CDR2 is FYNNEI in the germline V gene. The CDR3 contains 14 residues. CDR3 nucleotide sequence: TGTGCCAGCAAATCCGGACAGGGGGCAGGTGAGCAGTACTTC. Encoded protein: CASKSGQGAGEQYF.

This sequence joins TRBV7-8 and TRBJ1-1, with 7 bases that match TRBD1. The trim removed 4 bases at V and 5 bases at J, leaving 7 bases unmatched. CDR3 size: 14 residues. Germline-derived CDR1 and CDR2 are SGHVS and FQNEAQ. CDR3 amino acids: CASSSTQGETEAFF. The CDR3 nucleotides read TGTGCCAGCAGCTCCACTCAGGGGGAAACTGAAGCTTTCTTT.

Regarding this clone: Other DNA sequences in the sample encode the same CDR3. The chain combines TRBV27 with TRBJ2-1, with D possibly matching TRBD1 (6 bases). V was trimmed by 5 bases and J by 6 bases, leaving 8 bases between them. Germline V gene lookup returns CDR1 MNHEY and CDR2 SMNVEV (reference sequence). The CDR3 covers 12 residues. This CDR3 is CASSLTGNEQFF. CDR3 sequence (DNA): TGTGCCAGCAGTCTGACAGGCAATGAGCAGTTCTTC.

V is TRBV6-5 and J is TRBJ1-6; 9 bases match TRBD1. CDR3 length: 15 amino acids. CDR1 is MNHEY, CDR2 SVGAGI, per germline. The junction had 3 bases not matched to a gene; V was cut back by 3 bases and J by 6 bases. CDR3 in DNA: TGTGCCAGCAGTTATCCGGGACAGGGTAATTCACCCCTCCACTTT. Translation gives CASSYPGQGNSPLHF.